Below are 31 T cell receptor beta chains sequenced from a single sample in a study of OX40 agonist ivuxolimab in advanced cancers. Repertoires were generated with immunoSEQ multiplex PCR, while TCRdb's copy carries only in-frame clones and drops some. The sample lists over 60,000 clones; around nine tenths were seen once. This material consisted of CD4+ or CD8+ T cells sorted from blood, taken in a trial of the OX40 agonist ivuxolimab. The receptors derive from an adult with an advanced solid tumor such as melanoma, head and neck, liver or kidney cancer.

This clone was found a few times. The chain couples TRBV14 to TRBJ2-6, with D possibly TRBD1 on 6 matching bases. The V gene's germline CDR1 is SGHDN and CDR2 FVKESK. CDR3 size: 17 residues. V lost 5 bases, J lost 4 bases, and 18 bases lay in between. CDR3 protein: CASSAGQGRSGANVLTF. Written as DNA, the CDR3 is TGTGCCAGCAGCGCCGGGCAGGGGCGCTCCGGGGCCAACGTCCTGACTTTC.

The V call is TRBV6-5, the J call TRBJ1-2; 9 nucleotides line up with TRBD1. V shed 6 bases and J 7 bases; nucleotides not matched to a gene: 3. CDR3 length: 12 amino acids. The germline V gene encodes CDR1 MNHEY and CDR2 SVGAGI. CDR3 sequence (DNA): TGTGCCAGCAGGGGACAGGGTGGTGGCTACACCTTC. As protein: CASRGQGGGYTF.

The chain combines TRBV2 with TRBJ2-1; 11 positions agree with TRBD2. Per germline, CDR1 SNHLY and CDR2 FYNNEI. Trimming at V came to 5 bases and at J to 6 bases, leaving 6 bases not matched to a gene. CDR3 length: 15 amino acids. CDR3 loop: CASSRLAGIGNEQFF. The CDR3 nucleotides read TGTGCCAGCAGTAGACTAGCGGGGATTGGCAATGAGCAGTTCTTC.

This clone was counted a few times. The CDR3: CASRQMNTEAFF. The CDR3 nucleotides are TGTGCCAGTAGACAGATGAACACTGAAGCTTTCTTT. The rearrangement uses TRBV18 and TRBJ1-1, with D possibly matching TRBD1 (5 bases). The CDR3 spans 12 residues. V was cut by 9 bases and J by 0 bases, with 8 bases left in between. The V gene's germline CDR1 is KGHSH and CDR2 LQKENI.

The count of this clone is one. The chain links TRBV6-5 to TRBJ2-7, with D possibly matching TRBD2 (5 bases). From germline, CDR1 is MNHEY and CDR2 SVGAGI. This CDR3 has 13 amino acids. V lost 5 bases to trimming and J lost 3 bases, with 11 bases between them. The CDR3 DNA reads as TGTGCCAGCAGTGGAGGACGGAACTACGAGCAGTACTTC. This encodes CASSGGRNYEQYF.

The chain has TRBV7-8 and TRBJ2-7; 13 bases fit TRBD2. Germline-derived CDR1 and CDR2 are SGHVS and FQNEAQ. V shed 1 base, J shed 3 bases, and the junction held 9 bases outside the gene matches. The CDR3 loop spans 18 amino acids. The CDR3 region is CASSLVGLAGEGGYEQYF. In DNA, the CDR3 is TGTGCCAGCAGCTTAGTAGGACTAGCGGGAGAGGGGGGCTACGAGCAGTACTTC.

The rearrangement joins TRBV5-1 to TRBJ2-7, with D possibly matching TRBD2 (6 bases). The CDR3 has 18 residues. Germline CDR1 is SGHRS and CDR2 is YFSETQ. V lost 5 bases to trimming and J lost 0 bases, with 24 bases between them. The CDR3 DNA reads as TGCGCCAGCAGGGCCATAGCCCTTGGCGTCGGGGGCTCCTACGAGCAGTACTTC. Amino acid sequence: CASRAIALGVGGSYEQYF.

The chain has TRBV5-5 and TRBJ2-3, with 13 bases lining up with TRBD2. CDR3 size: 18 residues. Germline lookup yields CDR1 SGHKS and CDR2 YYEKEE (reference sequence). With 7 bases clipped from V and 2 bases from J, the junction kept 13 bases outside the gene matches. The CDR3 loop reads CASCSGGLAGIYTDTQYF. As DNA, the CDR3 is TGTGCCAGCTGTTCAGGGGGACTAGCGGGGATTTACACAGATACGCAGTATTTT.

The chain has TRBV5-4 and TRBJ1-3, with 8 nucleotides matching TRBD1. CDR1 and CDR2 (germline): SGHNT, YYREEE (reference sequence). With V trimmed by 0 bases and J by 2 bases, 4 bases remained unmatched. This CDR3 has 16 amino acids. In nucleotides, the CDR3 is TGTGCCAGCAGCTTGGTACCGACAGGGGCTGGAAACACCATATATTTT. Encoded protein: CASSLVPTGAGNTIYF.

The chain is built from TRBV6-5 and TRBJ2-2, with TRBD1 identical over 9 bases. V trimming: 5 bases; J trimming: 3 bases; junction bases outside the gene matches: 4. The CDR3 totals 15 residues. Germline V CDR1 and CDR2: MNHEY, SVGAGI. This CDR3 reads CASSPDRGYTGELFF. The CDR3 DNA follows: TGTGCCAGCAGTCCCGACAGGGGGTACACCGGGGAGCTGTTTTTT.

The V gene is TRBV5-1, the J gene TRBJ1-3; D call uncertain. In germline, CDR1 is SGHRS, CDR2 YFSETQ. This CDR3 region has 13 residues. V was clipped by 3 bases and J by 4 bases, with 8 bases between them. This CDR3 reads CASSSGYGNTIYF. CDR3 nucleotide sequence: TGCGCCAGCAGCTCCGGATACGGAAACACCATATATTTT.

The rearrangement uses TRBV6-5 and TRBJ2-7, with a possible D match to TRBD1 (6 bases). The CDR3 is made up of 15 amino acids. Germline CDR1 reads MNHEY; CDR2 reads SVGAGI. Deletions cut 6 bases from V and 3 bases from J, with 18 bases between. The chain's CDR3 is CASSQTQGASYEQYF. As DNA, the CDR3 is TGTGCCAGCAGCCAAACACAGGGTGCAAGCTACGAGCAGTACTTC.

The chain joins TRBV23-1 to TRBJ1-5; tentatively, D is TRBD1 (6 bases). TRBV23-1 is recorded as an ORF, its role being uncertain. The CDR3 spans 19 residues. Trimming left V 0 bases short and J 7 bases short, with 25 bases between. Here the CDR3 reads CASSQSSGRDKECGQPQHF. The CDR3 DNA reads as TGCGCCAGCAGTCAATCGTCGGGAAGGGACAAGGAGTGTGGACAGCCCCAGCATTTT.

CDR3 bases: TGCAGCGTTTGCGAGTGGGGGGGGAGCGCTGAAGCTTTCTTT. Translated, it gives CSVCEWGGSAEAFF. The chain couples TRBV29-1 to TRBJ1-1; weak D call: TRBD1 (5 bases). Trimming left V 5 bases short and J 6 bases short, with 19 bases between. The CDR3 sequence is 14 residues long. Germline V gene data show CDR1 as SQVTM and CDR2 as ANQGSEA.

The V and J genes are TRBV30 and TRBJ1-1, with D tentatively TRBD1 (6 bases). There are 14 residues in the CDR3. V was cut by 1 base and J by 8 bases, with 17 bases left in between. Germline V gene data show CDR1 as GTSNPN and CDR2 as SVGIG (reference sequence). CDR3 in DNA: TGTGCCTGGAGTGCTCGAACAGGGATAGGGGAAGCTTTCTTT. Its translation: CAWSARTGIGEAFF.

V and J are TRBV7-3 and TRBJ1-6; D gene unclear. The CDR3 is made up of 15 amino acids. With 5 bases removed from V and 0 bases from J, the gap between germline ends came to 8 bases. Germline values: CDR1 SGHTA, CDR2 FQGTGA. CDR3 protein: CASSARSSYNSPLHF. CDR3 in DNA: TGTGCCAGCAGCGCCCGAAGCTCCTATAATTCACCCCTCCACTTT. The variable domain in full, with the rest retrieved from reference TRBV7-3 and TRBJ1-6, is GAGVSQTPSNKVTEKGKYVELRCDPISGHTALYWYRQSLGQGPEFLIYFQGTGAADDSGLPNDRFFAVRPEGSVSTLKIQRTERGDSAVYLCASSARSSYNSPLHFGNGTRLTVT.

This clone was seen once. The chain has TRBV7-2 and TRBJ2-7; 9 bases are a match to TRBD1. This CDR3 spans 13 amino acids. Germline CDR1 and CDR2: SGHTA and FQGNSA. J gave up 7 bases and V 5 bases, and 6 bases lay outside the gene matches. The CDR3: CASSPGTGQEQYF. The CDR3, as DNA: TGTGCCAGCAGCCCCGGGACAGGGCAAGAGCAGTACTTC. The full variable domain, in which reference TRBV7-2 and TRBJ2-7 provide the parts outside the CDR3, is GAGVSQSPSNKVTEKGKDVELRCDPISGHTALYWYRQSLGQGLEFLIYFQGNSAPDKSGLPSDRFSAERTGGSVSTLTIQRTQQEDSAVYLCASSPGTGQEQYFGPGTRLTVT.

This clone showed up just once. The sample has other DNA sequences that encode this CDR3 too. This chain connects TRBV28 to TRBJ2-6, with 7 bases matching TRBD1. V lost 7 bases and J lost 2; bases outside the gene matches: 20. Germline V CDR1 and CDR2: MDHEN, SYDVKM. The CDR3 covers 20 residues. The chain's CDR3 is CASTPLGDSAGQTGANVLTF. CDR3 nucleotide sequence: TGTGCCAGCACCCCACTCGGGGACAGCGCAGGGCAAACTGGGGCCAACGTCCTGACTTTC.

This clone was observed a handful of times. The CDR3 spells CASSLDPRTPYNSPLHF. In DNA form, the CDR3 reads TGTGCCAGCAGCTTGGATCCCAGGACCCCCTATAATTCACCCCTCCACTTT. The chain uses TRBV5-6 and TRBJ1-6, with D uncertain. The V end was cut by 0 bases, the J end by 2 bases, with 12 bases between. Germline CDR1 SGHDT, CDR2 YYEEEE. This CDR3 has 17 amino acids.

The rearrangement joins TRBV7-3 to TRBJ2-7; 11 nucleotides align to TRBD1. Germline lookup yields CDR1 SGHTA and CDR2 FQGTGA. The CDR3 totals 13 residues. Losses at the gene ends were 5 bases for V and 4 bases for J; bases not matched to a gene: 1. Here the CDR3 DNA reads TGTGCCAGCAGCCGGGACAGGGGGTACGAGCAGTACTTC. This gives the protein CASSRDRGYEQYF. The entire variable domain, with the rest obtained from reference TRBV7-3 and TRBJ2-7, is as follows: GAGVSQTPSNKVTEKGKYVELRCDPISGHTALYWYRQSLGQGPEFLIYFQGTGAADDSGLPNDRFFAVRPEGSVSTLKIQRTERGDSAVYLCASSRDRGYEQYFGPGTRLTVT.

The V call is TRBV18, the J call TRBJ2-1; weak D call: TRBD1 (6 bases). The germline V gene encodes CDR1 KGHSH and CDR2 LQKENI. The length of the CDR3 is 13 residues. V was pared by 6 bases and J by 6 bases, with 12 bases between. CDR3 nucleotides: TGTGCCAGCTCGCTACAGGGTACCAATGAGCAGTTCTTC. As protein: CASSLQGTNEQFF.

The chain couples TRBV28 to TRBJ1-6, with 7 bases lining up with TRBD1. V lost 4 bases to trimming and J lost 3 bases; unmatched junction nucleotides: 9. Germline CDR1 and CDR2: MDHEN and SYDVKM. The CDR3 spans 17 residues. CDR3 region: CASSSPTGSIYNSPLHF. The CDR3 DNA sequence: TGTGCCAGCAGTTCCCCGACAGGGAGTATCTATAATTCACCCCTCCACTTT.

The chain has TRBV5-4 and TRBJ1-2; the D is unclear. CDR3 size: 14 residues. Germline V gene lookup returns CDR1 SGHNT and CDR2 YYREEE (reference sequence). V lost 5 bases and J 2 bases, leaving 13 bases between the germline ends. CDR3 loop: CASSSVDGNYGYTF. CDR3 DNA: TGTGCCAGCAGTTCGGTGGACGGAAACTATGGCTACACCTTC.

J is TRBJ1-2 and V is TRBV30, with a possible D match to TRBD1 (5 bases). Trimming cost V 0 bases and J 3 bases, with 23 bases left between them. Germline V CDR1 and CDR2: GTSNPN, SVGIG (reference sequence). The length of the CDR3 is 18 residues. The CDR3, as DNA: TGTGCCTGGAGTGTACACCCCGAGGGGACTAAGGGTCACTATGGCTACACCTTC. It encodes CAWSVHPEGTKGHYGYTF.

The J gene is TRBJ2-7, the V gene TRBV9; D unclear. Germline V CDR1 and CDR2: SGDLS, YYNGEE. Trimming removed 0 bases from V and 1 base from J, with 2 bases in between. The CDR3 sequence is 12 residues long. The chain's CDR3 is CASSVGSYEQYF. The CDR3 DNA reads as TGTGCCAGCAGCGTAGGGTCCTACGAGCAGTACTTC. The entire variable domain, with the rest obtained from reference TRBV9 and TRBJ2-7, is as follows: DSGVTQTPKHLITATGQRVTLRCSPRSGDLSVYWYQQSLDQGLQFLIQYYNGEERAKGNILERFSAQQFPDLHSELNLSSLELGDSALYFCASSVGSYEQYFGPGTRLTVT.

The V call is TRBV12-5, the J call TRBJ2-3, with D perhaps given as TRBD1 or TRBD2 (5 bases each). This CDR3 is 17 amino acids long. In germline, CDR1 is LGHNT, CDR2 FRNRAP. The V end lost 6 bases, the J end lost 4 bases, and 23 bases lay between the germline ends. The CDR3 region is CASGKPRGQRQPDTQYF. DNA for the CDR3: TGTGCTAGTGGCAAGCCTCGGGGCCAACGCCAGCCAGATACGCAGTATTTT.

The rearrangement uses TRBV5-6 and TRBJ2-1, with 8 bases matching TRBD2. This CDR3 is built from 15 residues. The ends lost 4 bases at V and 8 bases at J; junction bases unmatched: 11. Germline CDR1 reads SGHDT; CDR2 reads YYEEEE. The CDR3 DNA reads TGTGCCAGCAGCCGGACGACTAGCGCTGTTGATGAGCAGTTCTTC. Protein sequence: CASSRTTSAVDEQFF.

The V call is TRBV11-3, the J call TRBJ2-5; perhaps TRBD2 as D (5 bases). Germline V gene data show CDR1 as SGHNT and CDR2 as YENEEA. CDR3 length equals 14 residues. V was pared by 8 bases and J by 0 bases, with 13 bases between. The CDR3 region is CASSRAHNQETQYF. In DNA, the CDR3 is TGTGCCAGCTCGAGGGCGCACAACCAAGAGACCCAGTACTTC.

In the case of this clone: The junction and the germline gene differ at one end; a read error may be behind it. The V and J genes are TRBV2 and TRBJ2-7; D may be TRBD1 (6 bases). Germline assignment: CDR1 SNHLY and CDR2 FYNNEI. The CDR3 runs to 12 residues. The CDR3 sequence: CASSRDIYGQYF. CDR3 bases: TGTGCCAGCAGTAGGGACATTTACGGGCAGTACTTC.

The chain's CDR3 is CASSFYGTISYNEQFF. Here the CDR3 DNA reads TGTGCCAGCAGCTTCTACGGGACCATCTCCTACAATGAGCAGTTCTTC. The chain uses TRBV5-6 and TRBJ2-1; D may match TRBD1 or TRBD2 (5 bases each). Looked up from germline, CDR1 is SGHDT and CDR2 is YYEEEE. The V and J ends lost 2 bases and 0 bases respectively, with 12 bases between them. The CDR3 length is 16 residues.

This chain uses TRBV7-8 with TRBJ2-5; D unresolved. The V gene lost 1 base and the J gene lost 1 base, with 10 bases spanning the gap. The CDR3 sequence is 15 residues long. CDR1 and CDR2 from the germline V gene are SGHVS and FQNEAQ. The CDR3 nucleotides read TGTGCCAGCAGCTTAGGGGTCCAGTTCCAAGAGACCCAGTACTTC. It encodes CASSLGVQFQETQYF. Full variable domain (remainder filled in from reference TRBV7-8 and TRBJ2-5): GAGVSQSPRYKVAKRGQDVALRCDPISGHVSLFWYQQALGQGPEFLTYFQNEAQLDKSGLPSDRFFAERPEGSVSTLKIQRTQQEDSAVYLCASSLGVQFQETQYFGPGTRLLVL.